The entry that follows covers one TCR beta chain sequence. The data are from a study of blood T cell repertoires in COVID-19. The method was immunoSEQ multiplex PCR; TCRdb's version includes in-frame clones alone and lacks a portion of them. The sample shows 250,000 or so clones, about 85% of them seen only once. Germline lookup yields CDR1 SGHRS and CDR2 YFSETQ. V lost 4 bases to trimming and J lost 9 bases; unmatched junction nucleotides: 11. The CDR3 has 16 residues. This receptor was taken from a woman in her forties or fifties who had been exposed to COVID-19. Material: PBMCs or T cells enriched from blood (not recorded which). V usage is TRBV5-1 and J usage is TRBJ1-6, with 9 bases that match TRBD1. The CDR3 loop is CASSSNEGQGGSPLHF. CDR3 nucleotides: TGCGCCAGCAGCAGTAATGAGGGACAGGGAGGTTCACCCCTCCACTTT.